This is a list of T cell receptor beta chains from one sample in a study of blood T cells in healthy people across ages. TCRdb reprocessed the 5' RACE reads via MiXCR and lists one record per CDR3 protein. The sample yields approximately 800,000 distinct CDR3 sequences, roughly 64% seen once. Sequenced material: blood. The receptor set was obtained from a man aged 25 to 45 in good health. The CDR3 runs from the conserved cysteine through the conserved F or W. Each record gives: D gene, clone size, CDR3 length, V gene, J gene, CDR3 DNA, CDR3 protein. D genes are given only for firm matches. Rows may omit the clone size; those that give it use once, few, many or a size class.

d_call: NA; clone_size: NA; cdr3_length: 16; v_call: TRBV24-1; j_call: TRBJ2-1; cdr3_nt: TGTGCCACCAGTGATTTGTATTCCGAGACAGCGGGCTACCAGTTCTTC; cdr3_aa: CATSDLYSETAGYQFF
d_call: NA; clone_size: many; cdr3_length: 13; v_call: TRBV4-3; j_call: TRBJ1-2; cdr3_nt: TGCGCCAGCAGCCAAGACAAGGGGTATGGCTACACCTTC; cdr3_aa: CASSQDKGYGYTF
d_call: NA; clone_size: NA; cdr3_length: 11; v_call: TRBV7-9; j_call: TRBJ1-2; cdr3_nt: TGTGCCAGCAGCTCCCATCTTGGCTACACCTTC; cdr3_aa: CASSSHLGYTF
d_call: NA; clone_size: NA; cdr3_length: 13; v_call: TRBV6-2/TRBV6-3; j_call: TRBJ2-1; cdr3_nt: TGTGCCAGCAGCTCGAAAAGTGTGGATGAGCAGTTCTTC; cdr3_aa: CASSSKSVDEQFF
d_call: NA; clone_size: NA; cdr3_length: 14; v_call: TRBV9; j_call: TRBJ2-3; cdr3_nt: TGTGCCAGCAGCATGGGATCGAGTGCAGATACGCAGTATTTT; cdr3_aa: CASSMGSSADTQYF
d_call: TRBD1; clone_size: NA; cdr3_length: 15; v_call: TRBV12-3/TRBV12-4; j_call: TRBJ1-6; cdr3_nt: TGTGCCAGCAGTCCCGCACAGGGGTTTAATTCACCCCTCCACTTT; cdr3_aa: CASSPAQGFNSPLHF
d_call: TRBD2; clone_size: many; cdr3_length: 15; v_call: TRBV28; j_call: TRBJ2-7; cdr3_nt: TGTGCCAGCAGTTTCCGGGACTACAGCTCCTACGAGCAGTACTTC; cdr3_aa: CASSFRDYSSYEQYF
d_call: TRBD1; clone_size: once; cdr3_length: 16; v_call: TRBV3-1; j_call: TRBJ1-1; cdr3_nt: TGTGCCAGCAGCCTTCAGGACAGGCCGTACGGCACTGAAGCTTTCTTT; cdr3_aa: CASSLQDRPYGTEAFF
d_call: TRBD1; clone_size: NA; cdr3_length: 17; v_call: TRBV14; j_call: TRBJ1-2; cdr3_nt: TGTGCCAGCAGCCAAGAAGACAGGGGGCAAATAGGGTATGGCTACACCTTC; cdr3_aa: CASSQEDRGQIGYGYTF
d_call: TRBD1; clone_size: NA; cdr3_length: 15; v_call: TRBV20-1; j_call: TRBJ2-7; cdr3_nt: TGCAGTGCTAGCCTTCTGGACAGGGGCAGCTACGAGCAGTACTTC; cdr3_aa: CSASLLDRGSYEQYF
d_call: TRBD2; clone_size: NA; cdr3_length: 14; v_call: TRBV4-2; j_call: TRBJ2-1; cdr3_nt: TGTGCCAGCAGCCAGGAGACTAGCGGGAGACTGCAGTTCTTC; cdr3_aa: CASSQETSGRLQFF
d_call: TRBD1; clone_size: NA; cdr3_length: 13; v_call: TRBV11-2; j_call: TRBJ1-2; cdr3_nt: TGTGCCAGCAGCCACAGGGGCTACTATGGCTACACCTTC; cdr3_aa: CASSHRGYYGYTF
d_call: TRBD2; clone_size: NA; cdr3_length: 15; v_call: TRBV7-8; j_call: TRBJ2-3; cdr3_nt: TGTGCCAGCAGCTTAGAGCTAGCGGGGGCAGATACGCAGTATTTT; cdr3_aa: CASSLELAGADTQYF
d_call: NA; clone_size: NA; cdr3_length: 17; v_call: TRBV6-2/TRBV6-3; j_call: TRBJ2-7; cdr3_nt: TGTGCCAGCAGCTCACCTTCACAGGCCCTCCCAAACTACGAGCAGTACTTC; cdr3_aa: CASSSPSQALPNYEQYF
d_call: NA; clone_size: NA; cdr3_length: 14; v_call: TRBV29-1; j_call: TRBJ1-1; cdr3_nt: TGCAGCGTTGGTAACAAACTGTCGAACACTGAAGCTTTCTTT; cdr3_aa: CSVGNKLSNTEAFF
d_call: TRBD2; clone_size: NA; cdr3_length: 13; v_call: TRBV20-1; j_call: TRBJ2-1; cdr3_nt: TGCAGTCCTCTAGCGGGAGGGAATAATGAGCAGTTCTTC; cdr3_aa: CSPLAGGNNEQFF
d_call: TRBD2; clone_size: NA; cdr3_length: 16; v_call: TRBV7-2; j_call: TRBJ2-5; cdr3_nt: TGTGCCAGCAGCTCGACAGCGGGGGGGCCGCGAAATGAGCAGTACTTC; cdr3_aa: CASSSTAGGPRNEQYF
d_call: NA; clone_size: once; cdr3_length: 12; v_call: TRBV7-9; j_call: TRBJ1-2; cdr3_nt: TGTGCCAGCAGCTTAGTTTTTTATGGCTACACCTTC; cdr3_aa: CASSLVFYGYTF
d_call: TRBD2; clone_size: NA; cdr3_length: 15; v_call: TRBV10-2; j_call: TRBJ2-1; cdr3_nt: TGCGCCAGCATGGGAGGGAGGGGCTATTTCAATGAGCAGTTCTTC; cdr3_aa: CASMGGRGYFNEQFF
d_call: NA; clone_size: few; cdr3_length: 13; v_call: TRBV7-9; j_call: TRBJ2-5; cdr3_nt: TGTGCCAGCATGACGACAGGACAAGAGACCCAGTACTTC; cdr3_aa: CASMTTGQETQYF
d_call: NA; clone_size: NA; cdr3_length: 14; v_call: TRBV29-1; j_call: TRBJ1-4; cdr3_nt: TGCAGCGTTTCACCGGCCGGGGTTAATGAAAAACTGTTTTTT; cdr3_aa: CSVSPAGVNEKLFF
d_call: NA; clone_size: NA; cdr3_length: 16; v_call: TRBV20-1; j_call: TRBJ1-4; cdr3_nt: TGCAGTGCTAGAGATGAGTATGGGACGGGAAATGAAAAACTGTTTTTT; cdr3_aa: CSARDEYGTGNEKLFF
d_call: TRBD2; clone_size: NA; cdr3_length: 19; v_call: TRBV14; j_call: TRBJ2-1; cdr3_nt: TGTGCCAGCAGCCTCGGGGCGGGAGTATTGAGTCGGTCCTACAATGAGCAGTTCTTC; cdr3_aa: CASSLGAGVLSRSYNEQFF
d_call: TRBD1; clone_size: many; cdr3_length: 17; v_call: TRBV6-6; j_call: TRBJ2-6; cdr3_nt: TGTGCCAGCACCCAACCAGGGGGTAGCTCTGGGGCCAACGTCCTGACTTTC; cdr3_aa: CASTQPGGSSGANVLTF
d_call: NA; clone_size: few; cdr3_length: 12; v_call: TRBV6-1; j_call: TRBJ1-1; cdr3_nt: TGTGCCAGCAATCATGGGAACACTGAAGCTTTCTTT; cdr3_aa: CASNHGNTEAFF